The rows below give T cell receptor beta chains drawn from one sample of a study of blood T cell repertoires in COVID-19. Here immunoSEQ multiplex PCR was the method, and the copy in TCRdb shows in-frame clones only, minus some. The sample carries some 250,000 clones, roughly nine tenths recorded once. The sequencing input was PBMCs or T cells enriched from blood (not recorded which). The receptor source for this set is a human donor in a cohort exposed to, infected with or recovered from COVID-19 (not recorded which). The donor label of this sample is uncertain. CDR3s include the opening cysteine and the closing phenylalanine or tryptophan. The D gene is left open where the match is weak. The size of a clone is reported for some rows only, either as once, few or many, or as a class for expanded clones.

J: TRBJ1-5; D: -; size: -; V: TRBV3-1/TRBV3-2; CDR3: CASSSGYQPQHF; DNA: TGTGCCAGCAGTTCAGGATATCAGCCCCAGCATTTT
J: TRBJ1-1; D: TRBD1; size: -; V: TRBV7-9; CDR3: CASNNYRGIGRTEAFF; DNA: TGTGCCAGCAACAATTACAGGGGAATCGGGAGAACTGAAGCTTTCTTT
J: TRBJ2-7; D: TRBD2; size: -; V: TRBV9; CDR3: CASSVGSGDFYEQYF; DNA: TGTGCCAGCAGCGTCGGGAGCGGGGACTTCTACGAGCAGTACTTC
J: TRBJ1-3; D: -; size: -; V: TRBV5-5; CDR3: CASSLSAISGNTIYF; DNA: TGTGCCAGCAGCTTATCAGCGATCTCTGGAAACACCATATATTTT
J: TRBJ1-1; D: TRBD1; size: -; V: TRBV3-1/TRBV3-2; CDR3: CASSQGQGWTEAFF; DNA: TGTGCCAGCAGCCAAGGACAGGGCTGGACTGAAGCTTTCTTT
J: TRBJ2-1; D: -; size: -; V: TRBV5-1; CDR3: CASSPDSRNNEQFF; DNA: TGCGCCAGCAGCCCGGACTCACGGAACAATGAGCAGTTCTTC
J: TRBJ2-3; D: TRBD2; size: -; V: TRBV24-1; CDR3: CATSDASGGHTDTQYF; DNA: TGTGCCACCAGTGATGCAAGCGGGGGGCACACAGATACGCAGTATTTT
J: TRBJ1-2; D: -; size: -; V: TRBV7-9; CDR3: CASSLAIWEPRWGYTF; DNA: TGTGCCAGCAGCTTAGCGATTTGGGAGCCGAGGTGGGGCTACACCTTC
J: TRBJ1-6; D: -; size: -; V: TRBV28; CDR3: CACTGSIRFNSPLHF; DNA: TGTGCCTGTACAGGGTCGATACGATTTAATTCACCCCTCCACTTT
J: TRBJ2-1; D: -; size: -; V: TRBV13; CDR3: CASSPYSSDEQFF; DNA: TGTGCCAGCAGCCCCTACTCTAGCGATGAGCAGTTCTTC
J: TRBJ2-1; D: -; size: -; V: TRBV5-1; CDR3: CASSLGGSRSSPHNEQFF; DNA: TGCGCCAGCAGCTTAGGCGGGTCCCGTAGCTCTCCCCACAATGAGCAGTTCTTC
J: TRBJ1-2; D: -; size: -; V: TRBV2; CDR3: CASRPGHRDYGYTF; DNA: TGTGCCAGCAGACCGGGACACCGGGACTATGGCTACACCTTC
J: TRBJ2-7; D: -; size: -; V: TRBV28; CDR3: CASSYRGLSSYEQYF; DNA: TGTGCCAGCAGTTACAGGGGACTTTCCTCCTACGAGCAGTACTTC
J: TRBJ2-7; D: -; size: -; V: TRBV7-9; CDR3: CASSLGARSAYEQYF; DNA: TGTGCCAGCAGCTTAGGTGCTAGGAGCGCCTACGAGCAGTACTTC
J: TRBJ2-3; D: TRBD1; size: -; V: TRBV5-1; CDR3: CASSLGTGTDTQYF; DNA: TGCGCCAGCAGCTTAGGGACAGGGACAGATACGCAGTATTTT
J: TRBJ2-1; D: TRBD2; size: few; V: TRBV3-1/TRBV3-2; CDR3: CASSLWTSGDNEQFF; DNA: TGTGCCAGCAGCCTGTGGACTAGCGGGGACAATGAGCAGTTCTTC
J: TRBJ2-1; D: -; size: -; V: TRBV7-9; CDR3: CASNTRDSSGLYNEQFF; DNA: TGTGCCAGCAACACAAGGGACTCCTCGGGCCTATACAATGAGCAGTTCTTC
J: TRBJ1-2; D: -; size: once; V: TRBV4-1; CDR3: CASDPTPKKTNYGYTF; DNA: TGCGCCAGCGATCCCACACCGAAGAAAACTAACTATGGCTACACCTTC
J: TRBJ2-1; D: -; size: -; V: TRBV10-3; CDR3: CAISFKTATGLQYNEQFF; DNA: TGTGCCATCAGTTTCAAAACGGCAACAGGTCTCCAGTACAATGAGCAGTTCTTC
J: TRBJ1-5; D: -; size: once; V: TRBV4-3; CDR3: CASSQEWTGGLDQPQHF; DNA: TGCGCCAGCAGCCAAGAATGGACCGGGGGATTAGATCAGCCCCAGCATTTT
J: TRBJ1-1; D: -; size: -; V: TRBV11-2; CDR3: CASSLDLLLRGTNTEAFF; DNA: TGTGCCAGCAGCTTAGACCTTCTCCTCAGGGGAACGAACACTGAAGCTTTCTTT
J: TRBJ1-2; D: -; size: -; V: TRBV30; CDR3: CAWTRGGAFNYGYTF; DNA: TGTGCCTGGACCCGCGGGGGAGCCTTTAACTATGGCTACACCTTC
J: TRBJ2-1; D: -; size: -; V: TRBV11-2; CDR3: CASSPQNEQFF; DNA: TGTGCCAGCAGCCCCCAGAATGAGCAGTTCTTC
J: TRBJ2-3; D: TRBD1; size: -; V: TRBV2; CDR3: CASRGATGQASDTQYF; DNA: TGTGCCAGCAGGGGAGCGACAGGGCAGGCGTCAGATACGCAGTATTTT
J: TRBJ1-4; D: -; size: -; V: TRBV19; CDR3: CASSIVAGNEKLFF; DNA: TGTGCCAGTAGTATAGTAGCTGGTAATGAAAAACTGTTTTTT
J: TRBJ2-2; D: TRBD1; size: -; V: TRBV7-3; CDR3: CASSSQGVPTGELFF; DNA: TGTGCCAGCAGCTCACAGGGGGTCCCGACCGGGGAGCTGTTTTTT
J: TRBJ2-7; D: TRBD2; size: -; V: TRBV19; CDR3: CASSPRGTTYEQYF; DNA: TGTGCCAGTAGTCCTCGGGGGACTACCTACGAGCAGTACTTC
J: TRBJ1-1; D: -; size: -; V: TRBV4-1; CDR3: CASSMAVNTEAFF; DNA: TGCGCCAGCAGCATGGCGGTGAACACTGAAGCTTTCTTT
J: TRBJ2-7; D: TRBD1; size: -; V: TRBV7-8; CDR3: CASSRTGNYYEQYF; DNA: TGTGCCAGCAGTCGGACAGGGAATTACTACGAGCAGTACTTC
J: TRBJ2-7; D: -; size: once; V: TRBV19; CDR3: CASSIVGGSNPYEQYF; DNA: TGTGCCAGTAGTATTGTAGGAGGGTCGAATCCCTACGAGCAGTACTTC
J: TRBJ1-3; D: TRBD1; size: -; V: TRBV18; CDR3: CASSPQGVPGNTIYF; DNA: TGTGCCAGCTCACCTCAGGGGGTGCCTGGAAACACCATATATTTT
J: TRBJ1-1; D: TRBD1; size: -; V: TRBV7-8; CDR3: CASSPTGELPFF; DNA: TGTGCCAGCAGCCCCACAGGGGAATTGCCTTTCTTT
J: TRBJ2-3; D: TRBD2; size: -; V: TRBV10-3; CDR3: CAISESGGASDTQYF; DNA: TGTGCCATCAGTGAGAGCGGGGGGGCTTCAGATACGCAGTATTTT
J: TRBJ2-3; D: -; size: -; V: TRBV4-2; CDR3: CASSQELLGVPDTQYF; DNA: TGTGCCAGCAGCCAAGAACTTCTGGGAGTTCCAGATACGCAGTATTTT
J: TRBJ2-7; D: -; size: -; V: TRBV7-8; CDR3: CASSLARLHHSYEQYF; DNA: TGTGCCAGCAGCTTAGCCAGGCTACACCACTCCTACGAGCAGTACTTC
J: TRBJ2-7; D: -; size: -; V: TRBV30; CDR3: CAWSRDLWQYF; DNA: TGTGCCTGGAGTCGAGACTTGTGGCAGTACTTC
J: TRBJ1-2; D: TRBD1; size: -; V: TRBV5-4; CDR3: CASSLSTGTGGYGYTF; DNA: TGTGCCAGCAGCTTGTCAACCGGGACAGGGGGCTATGGCTACACCTTC
J: TRBJ2-7; D: TRBD1; size: -; V: TRBV10-3; CDR3: CATESKPGTGRIWYF; DNA: TGTGCCACTGAATCGAAACCCGGGACAGGCCGAATTTGGTACTTC
J: TRBJ1-6; D: -; size: -; V: TRBV27; CDR3: CASAGTQISPLHF; DNA: TGTGCCAGCGCGGGGACCCAAATTTCACCCCTCCACTTT
J: TRBJ2-1; D: TRBD2; size: -; V: TRBV11-3; CDR3: CASSLDRGDQFF; DNA: TGTGCCAGCAGCTTAGATCGGGGGGACCAGTTCTTC
J: TRBJ1-2; D: TRBD1; size: -; V: TRBV12-3/TRBV12-4; CDR3: CASSPGTGGSYTF; DNA: TGTGCCAGCAGTCCCGGGACAGGGGGGAGCTACACCTTC
J: TRBJ2-3; D: -; size: once; V: TRBV12-5; CDR3: CASGFLTGDTQYF; DNA: TGTGCTAGTGGTTTCTTGACGGGTGATACGCAGTATTTT
J: TRBJ2-7; D: TRBD1; size: -; V: TRBV6-2/TRBV6-3; CDR3: CASSYSIRGQNSYEQYF; DNA: TGTGCCAGCAGTTACTCGATTAGGGGACAGAACTCCTACGAGCAGTACTTC
J: TRBJ1-1; D: -; size: -; V: TRBV4-3; CDR3: CASSQDTEDTEAFF; DNA: TGCGCCAGCAGCCAAGATACGGAGGACACTGAAGCTTTCTTT
J: TRBJ2-2; D: TRBD2; size: few; V: TRBV10-1; CDR3: CASSGSSGGTNTGELFF; DNA: TGCGCCAGCAGTGGAAGTAGCGGGGGGACTAACACCGGGGAGCTGTTTTTT
J: TRBJ1-5; D: -; size: -; V: TRBV19; CDR3: CASSMTTGQPQHF; DNA: TGTGCCAGTAGTATGACGACAGGTCAGCCCCAGCATTTT
J: TRBJ1-1; D: TRBD1; size: -; V: TRBV29-1; CDR3: CSALRQGHTEAFF; DNA: TGCAGCGCCTTACGACAGGGACACACTGAAGCTTTCTTT
J: TRBJ2-7; D: TRBD2; size: -; V: TRBV3-1/TRBV3-2; CDR3: CASSQESGGNYEQYF; DNA: TGTGCCAGCAGCCAAGAAAGCGGGGGGAATTACGAGCAGTACTTC